This T cell receptor beta chain comes out of a study of post-analysis software for immune sequencing data. Whole-study findings and limits: Patients had higher frequencies than controls of about 5 TRBV segments, including TRBV5-6, TRBV5-1 and TRBV20-1. Samples from one preparation batch, clustered by F measure, grouped strongly together.

Unique molecular identifiers tagged the TCR beta cDNA libraries. TCRdb re-called the PCR reads with MiXCR, one entry per CDR3 protein. The sample contains roughly 800,000 distinct CDR3 sequences, 25% to 30% of which appear only once. A word on this clonotype: Antigen: not known.

Germline CDR1 and CDR2: DFQATT and SNEGSKA (reference sequence). The V segment lost 5 bases and the J segment 0 bases; nucleotides outside the gene matches: 4. The CDR3 sequence is 16 residues long. This receptor was obtained from a girl aged 10 to 17 with multiple sclerosis. The sequencing sample was made of blood. The rearrangement links TRBV20-1 to TRBJ2-5; 15 bases line up with TRBD2. The DNA of the CDR3 is TGCAGTGCTGAGGGACTAGCGGGGGGATACCAAGAGACCCAGTACTTC. It specifies CSAEGLAGGYQETQYF.